This is a list of T cell receptor beta chains from one sample in a study of shared clonotypes between healthy human individuals. Sequencing was performed with immunoSEQ multiplex PCR; in TCRdb, only in-frame clones are kept and a portion is missing. The sample has millions of clones, about 95% seen once; the top ten hold roughly 1%. The sample comprised naive CD8+ T cells sorted from blood. The receptors come from a man between 18 and 35 years old in good health. Both conserved end residues are part of each CDR3. A D gene is named only where the DNA matches it firmly. The listing skips clone size in some rows; elsewhere it reads once, few, many or a size class.

clone size,J gene,V gene,D gene,CDR3 DNA,CDR3 protein
NA,TRBJ1-2,TRBV9,TRBD1,TGTGCCAGCAGCTCCCCCCCCGGACAGGGAGGCTACACCTTC,CASSSPPGQGGYTF
NA,TRBJ2-2,TRBV30,TRBD2,TGTGCCTGGGATAGGACTAGCTATACCGGGGAGCTGTTTTTT,CAWDRTSYTGELFF
NA,TRBJ2-3,TRBV11-2,TRBD2,TGTGCCAGCAGCTTATTAGCGGGAGCCAGAGATACGCAGTATTTT,CASSLLAGARDTQYF
NA,TRBJ2-7,TRBV9,TRBD1,TGTGCCAGCAGCTCCGGACAGGGTTACTACGAGCAGTACTTC,CASSSGQGYYEQYF
once,TRBJ2-1,TRBV9,NA,TGTGCCAGCAGCGTAGCGGGAGAATACCATGAGCAGTTCTTC,CASSVAGEYHEQFF
NA,TRBJ2-7,TRBV2,NA,TGTGCCAGCAGTGAACCAATGCACCATACAAGTAATTACTACGAGCAGTACTTC,CASSEPMHHTSNYYEQYF
once,TRBJ2-1,TRBV5-1,TRBD2,TGCGCCAGCAGCTTGGACCCCACCCACCTCGGGACTAGCGGGAGTTTGGATGAGCAGTTCTTC,CASSLDPTHLGTSGSLDEQFF
NA,TRBJ2-1,TRBV27,TRBD2,TGTGCCAGCAGTTTACTACGGGGGGGCCCTAATGAGCAGTTCTTC,CASSLLRGGPNEQFF
NA,TRBJ2-1,TRBV6-1,NA,TGTGCCAGCAGTGAAGACGGGGGTTCCTACAATGAGCAGTTCTTC,CASSEDGGSYNEQFF
NA,TRBJ2-2,TRBV11-2,TRBD2,TGTGCCAGCACCCCTGGACTAGCGGGAGAGGGGGTTTTC,CASTPGLAGEGVF
NA,TRBJ1-6,TRBV9,NA,TGTGCCAGCAGCGTAGACAGTGCTTCACCCCTCCACTTT,CASSVDSASPLHF
NA,TRBJ2-5,TRBV27,NA,TGTGCCAGCAGTTTCAGGGGGGCCCAAGAGACCCAGTACTTC,CASSFRGAQETQYF
NA,TRBJ2-5,TRBV7-2,NA,TGTGCCAGCAGCTTAGCGGGTGAAACCCAGTACTTC,CASSLAGETQYF
NA,TRBJ2-7,TRBV5-4,TRBD2,TGTGCCAGCAGCTTGGCCGGAGGTCTAGCGGATTACGAGCAGTACTTC,CASSLAGGLADYEQYF
once,TRBJ2-4,TRBV13,NA,TGTGCCAGCAGTTACGACGGTCACATTCAGTACTTC,CASSYDGHIQYF
NA,TRBJ2-7,TRBV2,NA,TGTGCCAGCAGTGAAGCAGGGCGTCATGAGGGCTTTGAGCAGTACTTC,CASSEAGRHEGFEQYF
NA,TRBJ2-7,TRBV6-1,NA,TGTGCCAGCAGTGAACCAACAGTGCCCCGCTACGAGCAGTACTTC,CASSEPTVPRYEQYF
NA,TRBJ2-1,TRBV30,NA,TGTGCCTGGAGCCCCGGGACATTCAATGAGCAGTTCTTC,CAWSPGTFNEQFF